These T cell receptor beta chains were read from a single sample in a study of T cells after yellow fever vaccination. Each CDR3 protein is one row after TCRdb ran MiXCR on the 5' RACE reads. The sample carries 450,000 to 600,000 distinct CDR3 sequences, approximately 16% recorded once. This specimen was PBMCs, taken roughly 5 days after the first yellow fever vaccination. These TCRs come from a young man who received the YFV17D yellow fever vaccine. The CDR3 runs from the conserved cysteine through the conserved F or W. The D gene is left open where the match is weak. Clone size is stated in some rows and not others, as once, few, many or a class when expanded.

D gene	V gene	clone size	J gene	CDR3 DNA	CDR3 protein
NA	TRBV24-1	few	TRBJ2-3	TGTGCCACCAGTGACCGGACATTCACAGATACGCAGTATTTT	CATSDRTFTDTQYF
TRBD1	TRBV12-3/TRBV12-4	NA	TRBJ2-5	TGTGCCAGCAGCCTCCGACAGGGGCGCCAAGAGACCCAGTACTTC	CASSLRQGRQETQYF
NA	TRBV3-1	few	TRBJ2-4	TGTGCCAGCAGCCTCCCGGGCATTCAGTACTTC	CASSLPGIQYF
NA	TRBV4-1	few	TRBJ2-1	TGCGCCAGCAGCCAAGATCAGGGATGGGAGCAGTTCTTC	CASSQDQGWEQFF
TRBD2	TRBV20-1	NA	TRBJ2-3	TGCAGTGCTCAGTCCCGGACTAGCGGGGATAGAGATACGCAGTATTTT	CSAQSRTSGDRDTQYF
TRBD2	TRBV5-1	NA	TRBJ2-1	TGCGCCAGCAGCTTATTAATCGGACTAGCGGACAATGAGCAGTTCTTC	CASSLLIGLADNEQFF
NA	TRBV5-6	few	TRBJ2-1	TGTGCCAGCAGCTTGATGTTCAATGAGCAGTTCTTC	CASSLMFNEQFF
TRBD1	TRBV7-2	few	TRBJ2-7	TGTGCCAGCAGCCCCAGGACAGGGAGGACCTACGAGCAGTACTTC	CASSPRTGRTYEQYF
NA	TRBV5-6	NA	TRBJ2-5	TGTGCCAGCAGCAAGCGACAGGTGCACGAGACCCAGTACTTC	CASSKRQVHETQYF
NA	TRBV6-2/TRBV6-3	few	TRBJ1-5	TGTGCCAGCAGTTACTGGGGTTCCAATCAGCCCCAGCATTTT	CASSYWGSNQPQHF
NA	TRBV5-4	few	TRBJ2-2	TGTGCCAGCAGCGGGGGCGGTCGTCTACAGAACACCGGGGAGCTGTTTTTT	CASSGGGRLQNTGELFF
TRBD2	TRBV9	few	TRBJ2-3	TGTGCCAGCAGTCGGCAAGCGGGATCGAGCACAGATACGCAGTATTTT	CASSRQAGSSTDTQYF
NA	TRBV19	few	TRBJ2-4	TGTGCCAGTAGCCGCGCGGGGGCTAAAAACATTCAGTACTTC	CASSRAGAKNIQYF
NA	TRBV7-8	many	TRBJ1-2	TGTGCCAGCAGCCGGGGTGAATACAGGGTCTACACCTTC	CASSRGEYRVYTF
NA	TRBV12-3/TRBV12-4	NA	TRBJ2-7	TGTGCCAGCAGTTTTACGGGGTTCGAGCAGTACTTC	CASSFTGFEQYF
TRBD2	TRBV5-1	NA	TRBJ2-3	TGCGCCAGCAGCCCGGGGACTACCGCAGATACGCAGTATTTT	CASSPGTTADTQYF
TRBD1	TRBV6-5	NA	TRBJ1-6	TGTGCCAGCAGTTACTCTGGGACAGAATATAATTCACCCCTCCACTTT	CASSYSGTEYNSPLHF
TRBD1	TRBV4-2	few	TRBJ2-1	TGTGCCAGCAGCCAAGATCCCGGGACAGGGAGTGGCAGCGAGCAGTTCTTC	CASSQDPGTGSGSEQFF
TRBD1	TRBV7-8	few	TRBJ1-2	TGTGCCAGCACCCAGGGGGAGGCCGAGGGCTATGGCTACACCTTC	CASTQGEAEGYGYTF
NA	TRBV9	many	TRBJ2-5	TGTGCCAGCAGCGTAGCTGTGGGAGAGACCCAGTACTTC	CASSVAVGETQYF
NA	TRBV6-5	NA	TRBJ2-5	TGTGCCAGCAGTTACTGGCCGGGTCGGAGGGAGACCCAGTACTTC	CASSYWPGRRETQYF
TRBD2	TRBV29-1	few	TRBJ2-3	TGCAGCATTAAACTAGCGGGGGCAGATACGCAGTATTTT	CSIKLAGADTQYF
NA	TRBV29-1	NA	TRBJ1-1	TGCAGCGAGGTCAGGACGAACACTGAAGCTTTCTTT	CSEVRTNTEAFF
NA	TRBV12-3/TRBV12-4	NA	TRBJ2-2	TGTGCCAGCAACTCATACACCGGGGAGCTGTTTTTT	CASNSYTGELFF
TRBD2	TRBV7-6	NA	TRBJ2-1	TGTGCCAGCAGCTTAGGTCAGCGGGGGGGCCTTTACAATGAGCAGTTCTTC	CASSLGQRGGLYNEQFF
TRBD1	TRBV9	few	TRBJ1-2	TGTGCCAGCAGGGGCCCGGGACAGGGTATCTTAGGCGGCTACACCTTC	CASRGPGQGILGGYTF
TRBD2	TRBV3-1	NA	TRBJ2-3	TGTGCCAGCAGCCAAAAACGCGGGGGGTACACAGATACGCAGTATTTT	CASSQKRGGYTDTQYF
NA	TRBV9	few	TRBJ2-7	TGTGCCAGCAGCGAGGGGGGGGACTCCTACGAGCAGTACTTC	CASSEGGDSYEQYF
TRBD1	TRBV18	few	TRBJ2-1	TGTGCCAGCTCACCGGCCGTGACAGGGTTGATTGAGCAGTTCTTC	CASSPAVTGLIEQFF
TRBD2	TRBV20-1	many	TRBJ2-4	TGCAGTGCCGCAACTAGCGCGGGCATTCAGTACTTC	CSAATSAGIQYF
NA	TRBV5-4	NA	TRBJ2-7	TGTGCCAGCAGCCGACAGAGCTCCTACGAGCAGTACTTC	CASSRQSSYEQYF
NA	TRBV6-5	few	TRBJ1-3	TGTGCCAGCAGTTACTCGAAAGGAAGGAACACCATATATTTT	CASSYSKGRNTIYF
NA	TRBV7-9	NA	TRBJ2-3	TGTGCCAGCAGCTCCGCAAGGTGGGCGAACACAGATACGCAGTATTTT	CASSSARWANTDTQYF
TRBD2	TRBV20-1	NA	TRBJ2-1	TGCAGTGCCAATCTTTTAGCGGGGGGTGACAATGAGCAGTTCTTC	CSANLLAGGDNEQFF
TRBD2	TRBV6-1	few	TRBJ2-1	TGTGCCAGCAGGGCCGGGACTAACCACAATGAGCAGTTCTTC	CASRAGTNHNEQFF
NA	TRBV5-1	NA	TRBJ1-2	TGCGCCAGCAGCTCTCCATCCTATGGCTACACCTTC	CASSSPSYGYTF
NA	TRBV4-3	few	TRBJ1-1	TGCGCCAGCAGCCAAGATTTCTCGGGAGGCACTGAAGCTTTCTTT	CASSQDFSGGTEAFF
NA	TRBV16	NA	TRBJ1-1	TGTGCCAGCAGCCAGTCCAGGGTAACTGAAGCTTTCTTT	CASSQSRVTEAFF
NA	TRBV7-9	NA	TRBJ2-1	TGTGCCAGCAGCCCAGTGGGGGGCGCCTACAATGAGCAGTTCTTC	CASSPVGGAYNEQFF
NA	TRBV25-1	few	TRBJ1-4	TGTGCCAGCAGCGAGAGCGGGACTCAAAATGAAAAACTGTTTTTT	CASSESGTQNEKLFF
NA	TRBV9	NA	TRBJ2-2	TGTGCCAGCAGCGTAGAGGGGTATAACGGGGAGCTGTTTTTT	CASSVEGYNGELFF
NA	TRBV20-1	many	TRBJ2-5	TGCAGTGCTGTAGGACAGTCGATGGGAATAAAGGGACCCCAAGAGACCCAGTACTTC	CSAVGQSMGIKGPQETQYF